A single sample gave rise to the 25 T cell receptor beta chains below, sequenced in a study of CD8+CD57+ T cells in acquired aplastic anemia (dated by TCRdb to 2017 to 2018). Sequencing used an Illumina HiSeq 2000. Genomic DNA was used as template for profiling of TCR beta VDJ combinations and CDR3 sequences. TCRdb's own reprocessing of the public reads used fastp at Q25 and MiXCR and kept productive beta chains. One record per CDR3 amino acid sequence lists the most common genes and DNA. Counted in this sample were some 170,000 distinct CDR3 sequences; 50% to 65% of them appeared once. Roughly 46% of the sample comes from the top ten. Expansion of CD8+CD57+ cells had been shown by flow cytometry in the patients chosen for sequencing. The sequencing input was sorted CD4+, CD8+, or CD8+CD57+ T cells (not recorded which) from PBMCs. These receptors originate from a human donor with aplastic anemia.

This clonotype was seen repeatedly, ten times or more. CDR3 bases: TGTGCCAGCAGCCTCGACCCATACTCCTACGAGCAGTACTTC. The encoded protein is CASSLDPYSYEQYF. The rearrangement joins TRBV5-5 to TRBJ2-7; D remains ambiguous. Germline loops: CDR1 SGHKS, CDR2 YYEKEE (reference sequence). This CDR3 is 14 amino acids long. V was trimmed by 4 bases and J by 0 bases, leaving 11 bases between them.

The chain joins TRBV12-3 or TRBV12-4 to TRBJ2-7; unclear D gene. The CDR3 has 12 residues. Trimming took 3 bases from V and 5 from J, leaving 8 bases between them. CDR3 protein: CASSFRWNEQYF. In DNA form, the CDR3 reads TGTGCCAGCAGTTTTAGGTGGAACGAGCAGTACTTC.

The chain links TRBV20-1 to TRBJ2-7; D may correspond to TRBD1 or TRBD2 (5 bases each). Germline V gene sequence: CDR1 DFQATT, CDR2 SNEGSKA (reference sequence). V lost 6 bases, J lost 9 bases, and 15 bases lay in between. The CDR3 is 11 amino acids. The CDR3 bases are TGCAGTGCCAGGGCGATGGGGGTGCAGTACTTC. Protein: CSARAMGVQYF.

This clonotype was seen only a few times. The chain joins TRBV27 to TRBJ2-5, with D perhaps matching TRBD1 (6 bases). The CDR3 is 14 residues long. Per germline, CDR1 MNHEY and CDR2 SMNVEV (reference sequence). With 11 bases removed from V and 5 bases from J, the gap between germline ends came to 21 bases. The CDR3 DNA reads TGTGCCGGAAAAGTCCCAGGGGTGCTTGAGACCCAGTACTTC. Protein sequence: CAGKVPGVLETQYF.

In its sample, this clonotype was seen once. This chain joins TRBV10-3 and TRBJ2-1; no firm D call. CDR1 and CDR2 (germline): ENHRY, SYGVKD. CDR3 length: 12 residues. Trimming removed 0 bases from V and 8 bases from J, with 5 bases in between. CDR3 loop: CAISESGDEQFF. The CDR3 coding sequence is TGTGCCATCAGTGAGTCGGGCGATGAGCAGTTCTTC.

Notes on this clonotype: One end of the junction is discordant with germline, which a read error may explain. The chain is built from TRBV7-9 and TRBJ2-7; no firm D call. CDR3 size: 12 residues. The germline V gene has CDR1 SEHNR and CDR2 FQNEAQ (reference sequence). The CDR3 loop is CASGLLHYEQYF. CDR3 nucleotides: TGTGCCAGCGGCTTATTGCACTATGAGCAGTACTTC.

V is TRBV25-1 and J is TRBJ1-1; D might be TRBD1 (6 bases). The CDR3 contains 15 residues. The germline V and J ends were trimmed by 4 bases and 0 bases, with 12 bases remaining between them. Per the germline V gene, CDR1 is MGHDK and CDR2 is SYGVNS. The CDR3 sequence: CASSARGPVNTEAFF. The CDR3 region has the DNA TGTGCCAGCAGTGCTCGGGGGCCGGTGAACACTGAAGCTTTCTTT.

This clonotype appeared many times. This chain joins TRBV7-6 and TRBJ2-1, with TRBD2 as a possible D gene (7 bases). The CDR3 contains 15 residues. Deletions cut 2 bases from V and 6 bases from J, with 14 bases between. The germline gives CDR1 SGHVS, CDR2 FNYEAQ. The CDR3 DNA reads TGTGCCAGCAGCTTAAACGGGGGGCCCCTCAATGAGCAGTTCTTC. Translating gives CASSLNGGPLNEQFF.

On this clonotype: An end of the junction differs from the germline gene, which may be a read error. Here the CDR3 DNA reads TGTGCCAGCAGCTTTGGGGGGGATTCACCCCCCCACTTT. Its translation: CASSFGGDSPPHF. The V gene is TRBV7-8, the J gene TRBJ1-6, with a possible D match to TRBD1 (5 bases). The germline V gene has CDR1 SGHVS and CDR2 FQNEAQ. The CDR3 has 13 amino acids. Full variable domain (outside the CDR3, taken from reference TRBV7-8 and TRBJ1-6): GAGVSQSPRYKVAKRGQDVALRCDPISGHVSLFWYQQALGQGPEFLTYFQNEAQLDKSGLPSDRFFAERPEGSVSTLKIQRTQQEDSAVYLCASSFGGDSPPHFGNGTRLTVT.

This clonotype was picked up one time. J is TRBJ2-1 and V is TRBV12-3 or TRBV12-4; D call uncertain. This CDR3 is 14 amino acids long. The V and J ends lost 1 base and 0 bases respectively, with 4 bases between them. CDR3 amino acids: CASSLGISYNEQFF. As DNA, the CDR3 is TGTGCCAGCAGTTTAGGTATCTCCTACAATGAGCAGTTCTTC.

The chain carries TRBV7-6 and TRBJ2-7, with 8 bases identical to TRBD2. Germline CDR1 and CDR2: SGHVS and FNYEAQ. CDR3 size: 14 residues. J gave up 7 bases and V 5 bases, and 10 bases lay outside the gene matches. The CDR3: CASSPGDTGGEQYF. In DNA, the CDR3 is TGTGCCAGCAGCCCGGGGGACACGGGGGGGGAGCAGTACTTC.

This chain connects TRBV5-1 to TRBJ2-3; 13 nucleotides agree with TRBD2. This CDR3 is built from 15 residues. Germline CDR1 reads SGHRS; CDR2 reads YFSETQ. V lost 4 bases to trimming and J lost 10 bases; unmatched junction nucleotides: 9. As DNA, the CDR3 is TGCGCCAGCAGCATGGGAGGACTAGCGGGGGAAGCGCAGTATTTT. This encodes CASSMGGLAGEAQYF. Variable domain in full (rest from reference TRBV5-1 and TRBJ2-3): KAGVTQTPRYLIKTRGQQVTLSCSPISGHRSVSWYQQTPGQGLQFLFEYFSETQRNKGNFPGRFSGRQFSNSRSEMNVSTLELGDSALYLCASSMGGLAGEAQYFGPGTRLTVL.

The chain recombines TRBV10-3 with TRBJ2-3, with D hard to call. CDR1 ENHRY and CDR2 SYGVKD come from the germline V gene. Trimming removed 7 bases at V and 1 base at J, with 6 bases between. CDR3 length: 12 residues. The CDR3 spells CAIKDGTDTQYF. Written as DNA, the CDR3 is TGTGCCATCAAGGACGGCACAGATACGCAGTATTTT.

This clonotype is a singleton in its sample. One junction end does not reproduce the germline sequence, and a read error may be involved. The V gene is TRBV29-1, the J gene TRBJ2-5; the D gene is possibly TRBD2 (6 bases). Germline CDR1 SQVTM, CDR2 ANQGSEA. This CDR3 region has 13 residues. The CDR3 sequence is CSVAGLNQETRYF. CDR3 nucleotide sequence: TGCAGCGTTGCAGGACTAAACCAAGAGACCCGGTACTTC.

As regards this clonotype: The junction does not match germline at one end; this may be a read error. The chain joins TRBV7-3 to TRBJ2-3; D may be TRBD1 (6 bases). Germline V gene data show CDR1 as SGHTA and CDR2 as FQGTGA. The CDR3 runs to 14 residues. The CDR3 is CATSPVQGYDTQYF. CDR3 nucleotide sequence: TGTGCCACCAGCCCGGTACAGGGTTACGATACGCAGTATTTT.

This clonotype was found many times. This CDR3 reads CASSPGAATLEKLFF. The CDR3 region has the DNA TGTGCCAGCAGCCCAGGGGCCGCCACCCTTGAAAAACTGTTTTTT. The chain uses TRBV7-2 and TRBJ1-4, with a tentative D call TRBD1 (6 bases). The germline V and J ends were trimmed by 5 bases and 7 bases, with 17 bases remaining between them. Germline V gene sequence: CDR1 SGHTA, CDR2 FQGNSA. The CDR3 sequence is 15 residues long.

The table lists this clonotype with many counts. Here the CDR3 reads CASSIGLPTEAFF. The CDR3 region has the DNA TGTGCCAGTAGTATAGGACTACCGACGGAAGCTTTCTTT. The rearrangement joins TRBV19 to TRBJ1-1, with unresolved D. The V gene's germline CDR1 is LNHDA and CDR2 SQIVND (reference sequence). V was pared by 1 base and J by 8 bases, with 11 bases between. This CDR3 is 13 amino acids long.

Concerning this clonotype itself: The conserved closing phenylalanine or tryptophan is absent in this CDR3, likely reflecting a read error. The CDR3 sequence is CATSRVAGVGIGETQYL. The DNA of the CDR3 is TGTGCCACCAGCAGAGTGGCGGGGGTTGGTATAGGGGAGACCCAGTACCTC. This rearrangement joins TRBV15 to TRBJ2-5, with 7 bases identical to TRBD2. Germline assignment: CDR1 LNHNV and CDR2 YYDKDF (reference sequence). This CDR3 is built from 17 residues. V was clipped by 1 base and J by 5 bases; unmatched bases: 13.

This clonotype showed up just a few times. The V call is TRBV7-8, the J call TRBJ2-7; 7 bases align to TRBD1. CDR3 length equals 15 residues. Germline assignment: CDR1 SGHVS and CDR2 FQNEAQ. J lost 3 bases, V lost 5 bases, and 10 bases had no gene match. The CDR3 DNA sequence: TGTGCCAGCAGCGCCCGGACAGGCCAGATCTACGAGCAGTACTTC. Translated: CASSARTGQIYEQYF.

The V and J genes are TRBV15 and TRBJ2-1; 11 bases map to TRBD2. There are 17 residues in the CDR3. The trim removed 0 bases at V and 3 bases at J, leaving 4 bases unmatched. From germline, CDR1 is LNHNV and CDR2 YYDKDF (reference sequence). In nucleotides, the CDR3 is TGTGCCACCAGCAGAGATATTAGCGGGAGGGACTACAATGAGCAGTTCTTC. Its protein product is CATSRDISGRDYNEQFF.

This clonotype was detected only a few times. V is TRBV29-1 and J is TRBJ2-7; D is unresolved. The V gene lost 4 bases and the J gene lost 0 bases, with 7 bases spanning the gap. Looked up from germline, CDR1 is SQVTM and CDR2 is ANQGSEA. The CDR3 extends over 12 amino acids. In DNA, the CDR3 is TGCAGCGTTGGCGTCACCTCCTACGAGCAGTACTTC. The encoded protein is CSVGVTSYEQYF.

This clonotype has ten or more counts. The chain has TRBV10-3 and TRBJ1-5; the D gene is possibly TRBD1 (5 bases). The CDR3 is 16 residues long. CDR1 and CDR2 from the germline V gene are ENHRY and SYGVKD. V was shortened by 1 base and J by 6 bases, with 16 bases between the two germline ends. The CDR3 reads CAISEWKGLERQPQHF. The DNA of the CDR3 is TGTGCCATCAGTGAGTGGAAGGGGCTGGAACGTCAGCCCCAGCATTTT.

This clonotype was detected many times. The chain is built from TRBV9 and TRBJ2-2, with D maybe TRBD1 (6 bases). V was trimmed by 1 base and J by 3 bases, leaving 16 bases between them. In germline, CDR1 is SGDLS, CDR2 YYNGEE. This CDR3 has 17 amino acids. Here the CDR3 DNA reads TGTGCCAGCAGCGTACCCGTTGTAGGGGGTGACACCGGGGAGCTGTTTTTT. Its translation is CASSVPVVGGDTGELFF.

The chain employs TRBV19 and TRBJ1-1; tentatively, D is TRBD1 (5 bases). Germline V gene data show CDR1 as LNHDA and CDR2 as SQIVND (reference sequence). The CDR3 sequence is 14 residues long. With 6 bases removed from V and 1 base from J, the gap between germline ends came to 12 bases. The CDR3 region has the DNA TGTGCCAGTAGCCACGGGACGGGGAACACTGAAGCTTTCTTT. This sequence encodes CASSHGTGNTEAFF.

A word on this clonotype: Here the CDR3 omits its conserved ending phenylalanine or tryptophan, so a read error is the likely source. The chain couples TRBV20-1 to TRBJ2-1; 8 positions agree with TRBD1. The length of the CDR3 is 13 residues. Germline values: CDR1 DFQATT, CDR2 SNEGSKA (reference sequence). The trim removed 5 bases at V and 4 bases at J, leaving 4 bases unmatched. The CDR3 loop reads CSAPGDRYNEQFV. CDR3 sequence (DNA): TGCAGTGCTCCGGGGGACAGGTACAATGAGCAGTTCGTC.